This T cell receptor (beta chain) was captured in a study of cytomegalovirus exposure and HLA in healthy donors. Study results and caveats: In vitro assays verified that three CMV-associated chains recognized CMV antigens specifically. According to the study, roughly 160 TCR beta chains were cytomegalovirus-associated. First-cohort TCR clusters were later found to tend to co-occur in the 130 or so validation repertoires.

The germline V gene has CDR1 MDHEN and CDR2 SYDVKM. The V gene lost 8 bases and the J gene lost 5 bases, with 15 bases spanning the gap. The CDR3 extends over 13 amino acids. As regards this clone: Its target is unknown.

Here immunoSEQ multiplex PCR was the method, and the copy in TCRdb shows in-frame clones only, minus some. The sample yields around 350,000 clones, roughly 90% seen once. An approximately 120-subject validation cohort, separate from the approximately 610-subject first cohort, supplied the donors. The receptor was derived from a woman aged 18-29 years in good health and CMV-seronegative. Material: PBMCs. The chain employs TRBV28 and TRBJ1-2, with a possible D match to TRBD1 (5 bases). This CDR3 reads CASARGRMYGYTF. In nucleotides, the CDR3 is TGTGCCAGCGCTAGGGGTCGGATGTATGGCTACACCTTC.